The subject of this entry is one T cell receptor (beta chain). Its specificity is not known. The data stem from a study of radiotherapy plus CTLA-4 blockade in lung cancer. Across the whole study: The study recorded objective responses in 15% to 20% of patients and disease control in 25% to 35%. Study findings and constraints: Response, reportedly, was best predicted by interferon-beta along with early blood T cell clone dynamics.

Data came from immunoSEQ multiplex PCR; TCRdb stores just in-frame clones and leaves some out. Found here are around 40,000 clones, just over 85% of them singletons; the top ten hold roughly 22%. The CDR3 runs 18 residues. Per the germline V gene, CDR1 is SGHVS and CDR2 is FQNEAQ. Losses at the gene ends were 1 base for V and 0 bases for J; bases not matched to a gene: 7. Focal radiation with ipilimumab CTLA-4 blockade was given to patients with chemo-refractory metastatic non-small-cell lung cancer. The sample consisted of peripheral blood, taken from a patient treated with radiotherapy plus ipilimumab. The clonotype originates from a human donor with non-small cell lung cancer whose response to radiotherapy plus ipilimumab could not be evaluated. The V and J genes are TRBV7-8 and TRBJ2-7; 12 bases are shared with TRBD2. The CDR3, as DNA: TGTGCCAGCAGCTTAGGGACGGGACTAGCGGGCCTCTCCTACGAGCAGTACTTC. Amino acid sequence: CASSLGTGLAGLSYEQYF. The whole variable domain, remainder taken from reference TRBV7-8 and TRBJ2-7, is GAGVSQSPRYKVAKRGQDVALRCDPISGHVSLFWYQQALGQGPEFLTYFQNEAQLDKSGLPSDRFFAERPEGSVSTLKIQRTQQEDSAVYLCASSLGTGLAGLSYEQYFGPGTRLTVT.